The 21 T cell receptor beta chains below were found in one sample sequenced in a study of shared clonotypes between healthy human individuals. Using immunoSEQ multiplex PCR, the repertoire was profiled, and TCRdb retains in-frame clones only, with some absent. In the table there are some 800,000 clones, 80% to 95% of which are singletons. Naive CD8 isolation took CD45RO-negative cells positively selected for CCR7 and excluded terminally differentiated effector memory CD45RA+ cells. Sequenced: naive CD8+ T cells sorted from blood. The receptors shown here come from a man aged 25 to 45 in good health.

J is TRBJ2-2 and V is TRBV7-9; TRBD1 matches at 8 bases. CDR1 and CDR2 from the germline V gene are SEHNR and FQNEAQ (reference sequence). V shed 3 bases and J 0 bases; nucleotides not matched to a gene: 0. The CDR3 is 15 residues long. CDR3 DNA sequence: TGTGCCAGCAGCTTGACAGGGGCGAACACCGGGGAGCTGTTTTTT. This sequence encodes CASSLTGANTGELFF.

This clone was observed a handful of times. V gene TRBV6-1 combines with J gene TRBJ2-7; possibly TRBD1 or TRBD2 for D (5 bases each). V was shortened by 2 bases and J by 7 bases, with 18 bases between the two germline ends. The length of the CDR3 is 15 residues. CDR1 and CDR2 from the germline V gene are MNHNS and SASEGT. The CDR3 DNA sequence: TGTGCCAGCAGTGAATGGGACGGCCCCTTAGGGGAGCAGTACTTC. This codes for CASSEWDGPLGEQYF.

The chain links TRBV7-6 to TRBJ2-2, with 12 bases lining up with TRBD1. V gave up 1 base and J gave up 7 bases; unmatched junction bases: 16. Germline CDR1 is SGHVS and CDR2 is FNYEAQ. The CDR3 is 20 amino acids. The CDR3 DNA follows: TGTGCCAGCAGCTTAGAACTGTTTCCGGGACAGGGGGCAACGGGCGGGGAGCTGTTTTTT. Amino acid sequence: CASSLELFPGQGATGGELFF.

CDR3 bases: TGTGCCAGCAGCCAAGGACAGTCCTACGAGCAGTACTTC. It codes for CASSQGQSYEQYF. The V gene is TRBV7-6, the J gene TRBJ2-7; the D gene is possibly TRBD1 (6 bases). CDR1 SGHVS and CDR2 FNYEAQ come from the germline V gene. V gave up 5 bases and J gave up 1 base, with 9 bases separating them. The CDR3 runs 13 residues.

As concerns this clone: Additional DNA sequences in this sample encode the identical CDR3. J is TRBJ2-7 and V is TRBV11-1; D gene ambiguous. CDR1 and CDR2 from the germline V gene are SGHAT and FQDESV (reference sequence). Trimming removed 1 base from V and 9 bases from J, with 7 bases in between. The length of the CDR3 is 11 residues. The CDR3 bases are TGTGCCAGCAGCTTAGGGTTGGGGCAGTACTTC. Its translation: CASSLGLGQYF.

The rearrangement uses TRBV13 and TRBJ2-3; TRBD2 might be the D (6 bases). The CDR3 spans 14 residues. V was trimmed by 0 bases and J by 4 bases, leaving 8 bases between them. CDR1 is PRHDT, CDR2 FYEKMQ, per germline (reference sequence). The CDR3 loop reads CASSLGGGPDTQYF. The CDR3 DNA follows: TGTGCCAGCAGCTTAGGAGGAGGGCCAGATACGCAGTATTTT.

CDR3 nucleotide sequence: TGTGCCAGCAGCGTAGTGGACAGCTCCTACTCCGAGCAGTACTTC. It specifies CASSVVDSSYSEQYF. The chain links TRBV9 to TRBJ2-7; the D gene is possibly TRBD1 (6 bases). V lost 0 bases and J 6 bases, leaving 16 bases between the germline ends. This CDR3 spans 15 amino acids. CDR1 and CDR2 from the germline V gene are SGDLS and YYNGEE.

This clone was picked up a small number of times. The V call is TRBV9, the J call TRBJ1-1; no clear D. CDR1 SGDLS and CDR2 YYNGEE come from the germline V gene. V shed 4 bases and J shed 2 bases, with 0 bases lying between them. The CDR3 contains 10 residues. The CDR3 loop reads CASSNTEAFF. Written as DNA, the CDR3 is TGTGCCAGCAGCAACACTGAAGCTTTCTTT. The full variable domain, rest sourced from reference TRBV9 and TRBJ1-1, is DSGVTQTPKHLITATGQRVTLRCSPRSGDLSVYWYQQSLDQGLQFLIQYYNGEERAKGNILERFSAQQFPDLHSELNLSSLELGDSALYFCASSNTEAFFGQGTRLTVV.

The CDR3 DNA reads TGTGCCAGCAGTTTAGGGCCTAGTGAGGCCTACGAGCAGTACTTC. Protein sequence: CASSLGPSEAYEQYF. The V call is TRBV27, the J call TRBJ2-7; D is unclear. Germline V gives CDR1 MNHEY, CDR2 SMNVEV (reference sequence). V lost 2 bases to trimming and J lost 2 bases, with 13 bases between them. CDR3 length equals 15 residues.

V and J are TRBV29-1 and TRBJ2-7; D uncertain. The CDR3 has 11 residues. Germline CDR1 and CDR2: SQVTM and ANQGSEA. Trimming stripped 4 bases from V and 7 bases from J, with 11 bases between. The CDR3 reads CSVVARQEQYF. CDR3 DNA: TGCAGCGTTGTAGCCAGGCAGGAGCAGTACTTC.

This clone came up once. J is TRBJ1-3 and V is TRBV7-8; D call uncertain. In germline, CDR1 is SGHVS, CDR2 FQNEAQ. V was shortened by 1 base and J by 5 bases, with 12 bases between the two germline ends. CDR3 length: 15 amino acids. The CDR3 loop reads CASSLEIPGRNTIYF. In DNA form, the CDR3 reads TGTGCCAGCAGCTTAGAGATTCCGGGTCGAAACACCATATATTTT.

This chain joins TRBV27 and TRBJ2-7, with no clear D. Germline lookup yields CDR1 MNHEY and CDR2 SMNVEV (reference sequence). The CDR3 has 13 amino acids. Trimming left V 2 bases short and J 3 bases short, with 8 bases between. The CDR3 region has the DNA TGTGCCAGCAGTTTAGCAAGTTACTACGAGCAGTACTTC. It yields the protein CASSLASYYEQYF.

This chain links TRBV7-2 with TRBJ2-3; TRBD2 aligns across 7 bases. Per germline, CDR1 SGHTA and CDR2 FQGNSA. CDR3 size: 16 residues. The V segment lost 1 base and the J segment 3 bases; nucleotides outside the gene matches: 7. CDR3 in DNA: TGTGCCAGCAGCTTAGTCGAGGGAGGGTCGACAGATACGCAGTATTTT. It yields the protein CASSLVEGGSTDTQYF.

The chain uses TRBV7-9 and TRBJ2-3; 7 nucleotides line up with TRBD2. There are 18 residues in the CDR3. From germline, CDR1 is SEHNR and CDR2 FQNEAQ (reference sequence). Trimming removed 5 bases from V and 2 bases from J; junction bases left unmatched: 16. The DNA of the CDR3 is TGTGCCAGCAGCCCCCGCCGAGGGCTAGCGGAGCCCACAGATACGCAGTATTTT. Protein: CASSPRRGLAEPTDTQYF. The variable domain in full, with the rest retrieved from reference TRBV7-9 and TRBJ2-3, is DTGVSQNPRHKITKRGQNVTFRCDPISEHNRLYWYRQTLGQGPEFLTYFQNEAQLEKSRLLSDRFSAERPKGSFSTLEIQRTEQGDSAMYLCASSPRRGLAEPTDTQYFGPGTRLTVL.

For this clone: One base away lies a much larger clone, so this may be a sequencing read error. The V gene is TRBV7-9, the J gene TRBJ2-1; D gene unclear. V dropped 8 bases and J dropped 5 bases, with 4 bases sitting between them. This CDR3 has 10 amino acids. CDR1 and CDR2 (germline): SEHNR, FQNEAQ (reference sequence). The CDR3 DNA follows: TGTGCCAGCGGAAACAATGAGCAGTTCTTC. Translating it yields CASGNNEQFF.

This clone appeared a few times. The V gene is TRBV10-3, the J gene TRBJ2-1, with 10 bases aligning to TRBD1. CDR3 length: 16 amino acids. J was trimmed by 8 bases and V by 3 bases; bases with no gene match: 10. The germline V gene has CDR1 ENHRY and CDR2 SYGVKD. CDR3: CAISDRDRGTGDEQFF. CDR3 bases: TGTGCCATCAGTGACCGGGACAGGGGAACAGGGGATGAGCAGTTCTTC.

The CDR3 DNA reads TGCGCCAGCAGTGTTAGTTTCACAGATACGCAGTATTTT. It is translated as CASSVSFTDTQYF. The rearrangement joins TRBV10-1 to TRBJ2-3; the D is unclear. Trimming cost V 4 bases and J 2 bases, with 7 bases left between them. Looked up from germline, CDR1 is WNHNN and CDR2 is SYGVQD (reference sequence). The CDR3 totals 13 residues.

This chain uses TRBV7-8 with TRBJ1-5, with D unresolved. This CDR3 is built from 14 residues. The germline V and J ends were trimmed by 5 bases and 6 bases, with 14 bases remaining between them. Per germline, CDR1 SGHVS and CDR2 FQNEAQ. The CDR3 protein is CASSLGRGFQPQHF. The DNA of the CDR3 is TGTGCCAGCAGCCTAGGAAGAGGATTTCAGCCCCAGCATTTT.

V is TRBV19 and J is TRBJ1-2; tentative D call: TRBD1 (5 bases). The V end lost 5 bases, the J end lost 8 bases, and 30 bases lay between the germline ends. The CDR3 runs 18 residues. Germline values: CDR1 LNHDA, CDR2 SQIVND (reference sequence). The CDR3 here is CASSLLVSAGGDRRGYTF. The DNA for the CDR3 is TGTGCCAGTAGTCTCCTAGTATCCGCCGGGGGGGACCGCCGGGGCTACACCTTC.

The gene calls are TRBV11-2 and TRBJ2-7; a weak D match, TRBD1 (6 bases). The CDR3 length is 14 residues. V lost 2 bases, J lost 0 bases, and 8 bases lay in between. Germline V gene lookup returns CDR1 SGHAT and CDR2 FQNNGV. CDR3 region: CASSLWTDSYEQYF. DNA of the CDR3: TGTGCCAGCAGCTTATGGACAGACTCCTACGAGCAGTACTTC.

V gene TRBV19 combines with J gene TRBJ1-1; D may be TRBD1 (5 bases). The CDR3 has 16 amino acids. In germline, CDR1 is LNHDA, CDR2 SQIVND (reference sequence). Trimming left V 6 bases short and J 0 bases short, with 17 bases between. Written as DNA, the CDR3 is TGTGCCAGTAGCGATGGGACGCATCACATGAACACTGAAGCTTTCTTT. It codes for CASSDGTHHMNTEAFF.